Included here is one TCR beta chain sequence, with context. The antigen is undetermined. Those with chemo-refractory metastatic non-small-cell lung cancer were treated with focal radiation combined with CTLA-4 blockade using ipilimumab. This sample stems from a study of radiotherapy plus CTLA-4 blockade in lung cancer. Study context: Among enrolled patients, under 20% responded and around 30% achieved disease control.

Findings and caveats of the study: Response was reportedly best predicted by early blood T cell clone dynamics, with interferon-beta. Among blood TCR repertoires after radiotherapy plus ipilimumab, tumor-derived clones expanded.

J gave up 1 base and V 3 bases, and 6 bases lay outside the gene matches. Germline CDR1 reads SGDLS; CDR2 reads YYNGEE. This CDR3 has 16 residues. The method was immunoSEQ multiplex PCR; TCRdb's version includes in-frame clones alone and lacks a portion of them. The data contain about 83,000 clones, 78% of them seen just once; the ten biggest clones take up approximately 3.8%. The receptor was isolated from a human donor with non-small cell lung cancer who had a partial response to radiotherapy plus ipilimumab. Some clones in this sample may be carry-over from other donors' samples. The sequencing here drew on peripheral blood, taken from a patient treated with radiotherapy plus ipilimumab. This sequence joins TRBV9 and TRBJ2-3; 9 bases line up with TRBD2. DNA of the CDR3: TGTGCCAGCAGCGGATATAGCGGGAGTGGCACAGATACGCAGTATTTT. Translating gives CASSGYSGSGTDTQYF.